A single sample gave rise to the 8 T cell receptor beta chains below, sequenced in a study of molecular identifiers for immune sequencing clone quantification. TCRdb passed the PCR reads through MiXCR, listing each CDR3 protein once. This table holds hundreds of thousands of distinct CDR3 sequences, about 25% found once. The source material was naive CD8+ T cells from blood, with Jurkat cell RNA spiked in. Regarding subset: FACS-sorted CD8+CD4-CCR7+CD45RA+ naive T cells. These TCRs come from a human donor in good health. Some libraries in this study had Jurkat cell RNA spiked in.

This clonotype has a handful of counts. The rearrangement joins TRBV9 to TRBJ1-4; 7 bases are shared with TRBD1. The V gene end was trimmed by 4 bases and the J gene end by 14 bases; junction bases not matched to a gene: 8. The CDR3 spans 12 residues. Germline lookup yields CDR1 SGDLS and CDR2 YYNGEE. The CDR3 DNA follows: TGTGCCAGCAGCCCAGGGGGGTTATTGCTGTTTTTT. Translating it yields CASSPGGLLLFF.

This chain uses TRBV23-1 with TRBJ1-2; a possible D gene is TRBD1 (6 bases). TRBV23-1 is designated an ORF whose function remains uncertain. Trimming pared 0 bases from V and 5 bases from J, leaving 16 bases between. The CDR3 contains 16 residues. The CDR3 coding sequence is TGCGCCAGCAGTCAATCGTGCTGGGGGCGGCTGTATGGCTACACCTTC. It is translated as CASSQSCWGRLYGYTF.

CDR3 DNA: TGCGCCAGCAGCCATAGTAGCGGGAGTCTAAGCACAGATACGCAGTATTTT. As protein: CASSHSSGSLSTDTQYF. The gene calls are TRBV4-3 and TRBJ2-3; TRBD2 aligns across 9 bases. The CDR3 loop spans 17 amino acids. In germline, CDR1 is LGHNA, CDR2 YSLEER. V gave up 3 bases and J gave up 0 bases; unmatched junction bases: 7.

As regards this clonotype: Being one base from a much bigger clone, this may be a read error. The chain carries TRBV7-9 and TRBJ2-3; 9 bases map to TRBD2. The CDR3 consists of 15 residues. Per germline, CDR1 SEHNR and CDR2 FQNEAQ (reference sequence). Trimming at V came to 5 bases and at J to 5 bases, leaving 8 bases not matched to a gene. CDR3 sequence (DNA): TGTGCCAGCAGCCGTCCATCGACTAGCGGAGATACGCAGTATTTT. This sequence encodes CASSRPSTSGDTQYF.

This clonotype was observed at least ten times. V is TRBV7-9 and J is TRBJ2-7; D uncertain. The germline V gene encodes CDR1 SEHNR and CDR2 FQNEAQ (reference sequence). The V gene lost 5 bases and the J gene lost 0 bases, with 8 bases spanning the gap. This CDR3 comprises 13 residues. The DNA of the CDR3 is TGTGCCAGCAGCCCCCTTGCCTCCTACGAGCAGTACTTC. Its protein is CASSPLASYEQYF.

In regard to this clonotype: Given a much more abundant clone one base away, this may be a read error. This CDR3 is missing its conserved last phenylalanine or tryptophan, likely due to a read error. DNA for the CDR3: TGTGCCAGCAGCTCCGGCGGAGGCACAGATACGCAGTATTAT. Its protein is CASSSGGGTDTQYY. This rearrangement joins TRBV5-3 to TRBJ2-3; D ambiguous. TRBV5-3 is annotated as an ORF whose role is uncertain. The CDR3 covers 14 residues.

There are a few counts of this clonotype. The V and J genes are TRBV6-2 or TRBV6-3 and TRBJ1-1; D gene ambiguous. The germline V and J ends were trimmed by 1 base and 1 base, with 22 bases remaining between them. The V gene's germline CDR1 is MNHEY and CDR2 SVGEGT. This CDR3 is built from 19 residues. The CDR3 coding sequence is TGTGCCAGCAGTTACTTGGCCACAATATCGTGGAAATCGAACACTGAAGCTTTCTTT. Protein: CASSYLATISWKSNTEAFF.

Of note for this clonotype: This may stem from a read error, because a much larger clone lies one nucleotide away. The chain couples TRBV14 to TRBJ2-1; 7 nucleotides match TRBD2. Germline V gene data show CDR1 as SGHDN and CDR2 as FVKESK. J lost 15 bases, V lost 1 base, and 12 bases had no gene match. CDR3 length: 14 amino acids. The CDR3 loop reads CASSQGLSGEGWFF. CDR3 bases: TGTGCCAGCAGCCAAGGTCTGAGCGGGGAAGGTTGGTTCTTC.